This TCR beta chain stems from a study of Ad26.COV2.S vaccination and SARS-CoV-2 variants. In the study overall: The trial was COV1001 and the donor's arm was Ad26.COV2.S. Intramuscular Ad26.COV2.S at 5x10^10 or 1x10^11 viral particles.

The V and J ends lost 5 bases and 8 bases, in that order; junction bases with no gene match: 13. Germline values: CDR1 SGHKS, CDR2 YYEKEE (reference sequence). The CDR3 totals 16 residues. Treatment here: about 20 received Ad26.COV2.S at low or high dose, single or two shots; about 5 received placebo; per-sample allocation not given. Repertoires come from day 63 after the first vaccine or placebo injection. TCRdb keeps only in-frame clones here, not all; method: immunoSEQ multiplex PCR. The sample lists 350,000 to 500,000 clones, 89% seen once, with roughly 2.5% in the top ten. The material sequenced was peripheral blood, taken in a trial of Ad26.COV2.S vaccine versus placebo. The chain carries TRBV5-5 and TRBJ1-2, with 12 bases lining up with TRBD1. This TCR was recovered from a person aged 18-65 years who received the Ad26.COV2.S COVID-19 vaccine or a placebo. In nucleotides, the CDR3 is TGTGCCAGCAGTTCTACCCCGGGGACAGGGGGCCACGGCTACACCTTC. Residues: CASSSTPGTGGHGYTF.